This T cell receptor (beta chain) was obtained from a study of blood T cell repertoires in COVID-19. The authors' processing: For nucleated cells, counts were estimated from reference gene primer amplification. Clones were sequenced by immunoSEQ multiplex PCR, and TCRdb holds only the in-frame ones, with some missing. The V and J calls and clone size are taken from that table; D and trimming were inferred from the DNA. This sample carries roughly 220,000 clones, 80% of them seen once, and the ten largest clones take around 4.7%. The TCR originated in a man aged 25 to 40 with acute COVID-19. The sample was PBMCs or T cells enriched from blood (not recorded which).

The DNA of the CDR3 is TGCGCCACCCGGGACTCCGCAGATACGCAGTATTTT. It encodes CATRDSADTQYF. The V and J genes are TRBV10-1 and TRBJ2-3; weak D call: TRBD2 (6 bases). Germline assignment: CDR1 WNHNN and CDR2 SYGVQD (reference sequence). Trimming cost V 10 bases and J 4 bases, with 12 bases left between them. The CDR3 has 12 residues.